This TCR beta chain came from a study of T cell repertoires in cytomegalovirus infection. Points from the study as a whole: Summed public TCR beta family frequency identified CMV carriers bearing the relevant HLA.

V gave up 9 bases and J gave up 3 bases, with 9 bases separating them. The germline gives CDR1 MDHEN, CDR2 SYDVKM. The CDR3 consists of 12 residues. Of note for this clonotype: The antigen remains unidentified.

TCRdb reprocessed the reads via MiXCR and lists one record per CDR3 protein. The top ten hold roughly 20% of the sample, which has some 700,000 distinct CDR3 sequences, 30% to 35% seen once. This sequence originates from a human donor in good health (CMV status not recorded). Some clones in this sample may be carry-over from other donors' samples. The gene calls are TRBV28 and TRBJ1-3, with a weak D call TRBD1 (6 bases). Sequenced here: cultured PBMCs, sampled from culture after CMV antigen stimulation. CDR3: CASQDSGNTIYF. The CDR3 coding sequence is TGTGCCAGTCAGGACAGTGGAAACACCATATATTTT.